Sequencing of this TCR beta chain was carried out in a study of identical twins. Findings of the study overall: Analyses of zero insertions could be partly confounded by invariant MAIT and iNKT cells. Models came in too low on out-of-frame TCR alpha sharing in monozygotic twins.

This clonotype was seen a handful of times. Its cognate antigen is unknown. The V segment lost 1 base and the J segment 1 base; nucleotides outside the gene matches: 1. CDR3 length: 15 residues. CDR1 and CDR2 (germline): SGDLS, YYNGEE. Template switching introduced a universal primer site, and the cDNA bore unique molecular identifiers. One entry per CDR3 protein results from TCRdb running MiXCR on the 5' RACE reads. The repertoire consists of 260,000 or so distinct CDR3 sequences, with approximately 7.8% occurring once and the leading ten covering under 6%. This sample also belongs to another study, concerning yellow fever vaccine responses in identical twins. That work states: Vaccine-induced T cell responses in twins were reportedly observed to appear partly convergent, partly personalized.

J is TRBJ1-2 and V is TRBV9; 10 nucleotides agree with TRBD1. The sequence came from a woman in her late teens or twenties in good health. Sequencing was carried out using CD8+ T cells sorted from blood. DNA for the CDR3: TGTGCCAGCAGCGTACGGACAGGGGGTAACTATGGCTACACCTTC. This sequence encodes CASSVRTGGNYGYTF.